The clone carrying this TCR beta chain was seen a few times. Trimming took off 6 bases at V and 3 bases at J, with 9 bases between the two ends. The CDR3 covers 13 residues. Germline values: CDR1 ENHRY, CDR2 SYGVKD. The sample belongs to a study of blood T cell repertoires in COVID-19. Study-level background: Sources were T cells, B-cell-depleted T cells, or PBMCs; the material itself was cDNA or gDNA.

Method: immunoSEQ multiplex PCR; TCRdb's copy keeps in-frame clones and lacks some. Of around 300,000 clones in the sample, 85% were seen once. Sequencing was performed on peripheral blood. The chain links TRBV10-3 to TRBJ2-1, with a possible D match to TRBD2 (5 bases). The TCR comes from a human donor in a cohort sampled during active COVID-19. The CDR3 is CAISGEFYNEQFF. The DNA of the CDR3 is TGTGCCATCAGCGGGGAGTTCTACAATGAGCAGTTCTTC.